The 15 T cell receptor beta chains below all came from one sample that was sequenced in a study of cytomegalovirus exposure and HLA in healthy donors. PCR used 60 Vbeta primers and 13 Jbeta primers. TCRdb's copy holds only in-frame clones and misses some; the assay was immunoSEQ multiplex PCR. The table lists some 100,000 clones, roughly 58% of them singletons. Sample: PBMCs. These receptors came from a woman aged 25 to 39 in good health and CMV-seropositive.

This clone came up a few times. This chain links TRBV7-2 with TRBJ2-7, with a weak D call TRBD2 (5 bases). The CDR3 has 15 amino acids. V lost 5 bases and J 1 base, leaving 15 bases between the germline ends. In germline, CDR1 is SGHTA, CDR2 FQGNSA. CDR3 bases: TGTGCCAGCAGCCCCCAGGCACTAGATTCCTACGAGCAGTACTTC. Translation gives CASSPQALDSYEQYF.

The chain couples TRBV9 to TRBJ2-2; a possible D gene is TRBD1 (6 bases). Trimming pared 3 bases from V and 4 bases from J, leaving 19 bases between. The CDR3 totals 17 residues. Germline V gives CDR1 SGDLS, CDR2 YYNGEE. The CDR3 bases are TGTGCCAGCAGCGGACTACCGGGACACCAAACCACCGGGGAGCTGTTTTTT. It yields the protein CASSGLPGHQTTGELFF.

This clone was seen a handful of times. The chain has TRBV18 and TRBJ2-2; TRBD2 matches 15 bases. The CDR3 spans 19 residues. Germline lookup yields CDR1 KGHSH and CDR2 LQKENI. V was clipped by 3 bases and J by 4 bases; unmatched bases: 9. The CDR3 nucleotides are TGTGCCAGCTCACCGCCTGGACTAGCGGGGGGGCTGATCACCGGGGAGCTGTTTTTT. Its protein product is CASSPPGLAGGLITGELFF.

The gene calls are TRBV19 and TRBJ2-5, with 9 nucleotides matching TRBD1. Germline V gene lookup returns CDR1 LNHDA and CDR2 SQIVND (reference sequence). Germline trimming cut 6 bases from V and 3 bases from J; bases unmatched to any gene: 8. CDR3 length: 15 residues. For the CDR3, the DNA is TGTGCCAGTAGCCACAGGGGGCGCGGGGAAGAGACCCAGTACTTC. Translating gives CASSHRGRGEETQYF.

The CDR3 spells CASNKLAGYNEQFF. The CDR3 DNA sequence: TGTGCCAGTAATAAACTAGCGGGTTACAATGAGCAGTTCTTC. The chain carries TRBV19 and TRBJ2-1; 9 bases fit TRBD2. The CDR3 is made up of 14 amino acids. V trimming: 7 bases; J trimming: 4 bases; junction bases outside the gene matches: 5. Per germline, CDR1 LNHDA and CDR2 SQIVND (reference sequence). Drawing the rest from reference TRBV19 and TRBJ2-1, the complete variable domain is DGGITQSPKYLFRKEGQNVTLSCEQNLNHDAMYWYRQDPGQGLRLIYYSQIVNDFQKGDIAEGYSVSREKKESFPLTVTSAQKNPTAFYLCASNKLAGYNEQFFGPGTRLTVL.

This chain connects TRBV19 to TRBJ2-4; 11 bases align to TRBD2. The CDR3 consists of 18 residues. Trimming cost V 5 bases and J 0 bases; bases outside gene matches: 9. Germline assignment: CDR1 LNHDA and CDR2 SQIVND (reference sequence). The CDR3 spells CASSVTSGGGLAKNIQYF. The CDR3, as DNA: TGTGCCAGTAGTGTCACTAGCGGGGGAGGACTAGCCAAAAACATTCAGTACTTC.

The chain has TRBV7-6 and TRBJ2-2, with D uncertain. V lost 1 base, J lost 7 bases, and 10 bases lay in between. CDR1 and CDR2 from the germline V gene are SGHVS and FNYEAQ. The CDR3 sequence is 14 residues long. The CDR3 DNA reads TGTGCCAGCAGCTTAGAATTTGCCGGCGGGGAGCTGTTTTTT. Residues: CASSLEFAGGELFF. Together with reference TRBV7-6 and TRBJ2-2, the CDR3 gives the full variable domain: GAGVSQSPRYKVTKRGQDVALRCDPISGHVSLYWYRQALGQGPEFLTYFNYEAQQDKSGLPNDRFSAERPEGSISTLTIQRTEQRDSAMYRCASSLEFAGGELFFGEGSRLTVL.

This chain links TRBV19 with TRBJ2-1; 7 bases match TRBD1. The germline V gene has CDR1 LNHDA and CDR2 SQIVND (reference sequence). V was pared by 3 bases and J by 3 bases, with 5 bases of the junction left unmatched. The CDR3 spans 15 residues. CDR3 amino acids: CASSITGAIYNEQFF. The DNA of the CDR3 is TGTGCCAGTAGTATTACAGGGGCCATCTACAATGAGCAGTTCTTC.

CDR3 DNA: TGTGCTAGTGGTTCTCCGTTACTAGCGGGGGGGCAAAAAGAGACCCAGTACTTC. Encoded protein: CASGSPLLAGGQKETQYF. The rearrangement uses TRBV12-5 and TRBJ2-5, with 13 bases matching TRBD2. The germline CDR1 and CDR2 sequences are LGHNT and FRNRAP. The CDR3 is 18 amino acids. V was clipped by 4 bases and J by 3 bases; unmatched bases: 11. The full variable domain, rest sourced from reference TRBV12-5 and TRBJ2-5, is DARVTQTPRHKVTEMGQEVTMRCQPILGHNTVFWYRQTMMQGLELLAYFRNRAPLDDSGMPKDRFSAEMPDATLATLKIQPSEPRDSAVYFCASGSPLLAGGQKETQYFGPGTRLLVL.

The V call is TRBV6-5, the J call TRBJ2-5; TRBD1 matches at 9 bases. The CDR3 has 16 residues. Germline CDR1 reads MNHEY; CDR2 reads SVGAGI. Losses at the gene ends were 2 bases for V and 3 bases for J; bases not matched to a gene: 7. The CDR3 protein is CASSYLLGQGKETQYF. In DNA form, the CDR3 reads TGTGCCAGCAGTTACCTGTTGGGACAGGGAAAAGAGACCCAGTACTTC.

This clone appeared a few times. The V call is TRBV5-1, the J call TRBJ1-1, with unresolved D. The CDR3 has 14 amino acids. Trimming took off 4 bases at V and 2 bases at J, with 12 bases between the two ends. Germline assignment: CDR1 SGHRS and CDR2 YFSETQ. The CDR3 here is CASSPPLLNTEAFF. Written as DNA, the CDR3 is TGCGCCAGCAGCCCCCCCCTACTTAACACTGAAGCTTTCTTT.

The chain couples TRBV28 to TRBJ1-1; D is unresolved. In germline, CDR1 is MDHEN, CDR2 SYDVKM. CDR3 length equals 12 residues. Trimming pared 6 bases from V and 1 base from J, leaving 6 bases between. This chain's CDR3 is CASRNSNTEAFF. In nucleotides, the CDR3 is TGTGCCAGCAGGAACTCGAACACTGAAGCTTTCTTT.

A word on this clone: Sequence at one end of the junction differs from germline and may be a read error. The V call is TRBV5-1, the J call TRBJ1-2, with D perhaps matching TRBD1 (5 bases). CDR1 is SGHRS and CDR2 is YFSETQ in the germline V gene. The CDR3 totals 16 residues. The CDR3 DNA is TGCGCCAGCAGCTTGGCGGGGGGACCCCTTAACTATGGCTACCCCTTC. Protein product: CASSLAGGPLNYGYPF.

The chain has TRBV5-1 and TRBJ2-1; 8 nucleotides agree with TRBD2. The V gene's germline CDR1 is SGHRS and CDR2 YFSETQ. The trim removed 0 bases at V and 4 bases at J, leaving 12 bases unmatched. The CDR3 totals 18 residues. The CDR3 DNA sequence: TGCGCCAGCAGCTTGGAACGTACGGGCGCGGGGGGTTACAATGAGCAGTTCTTC. Translating gives CASSLERTGAGGYNEQFF.

This chain connects TRBV6-5 to TRBJ1-1; 7 bases are shared with TRBD1. The CDR3 is 15 amino acids. Germline values: CDR1 MNHEY, CDR2 SVGAGI. The trim removed 3 bases at V and 0 bases at J, leaving 4 bases unmatched. CDR3: CASSYQGTVNTEAFF. The CDR3 DNA sequence: TGTGCCAGCAGTTATCAGGGGACAGTGAACACTGAAGCTTTCTTT.